The clone carrying this T cell receptor beta chain was counted once. What it recognizes is unknown. The germline gives CDR1 SGHNT, CDR2 YENEEA. This CDR3 is 13 amino acids long. Trimming cost V 3 bases and J 10 bases, with 13 bases left between them. The data stem from a study of T cell responses to AZD1222 COVID-19 vaccine. General study findings and limits: Baseline seropositivity occurred in only a handful of AZD1222 recipients.

The data were produced by immunoSEQ multiplex PCR, yet TCRdb's version contains in-frame clones alone and is incomplete. The sample includes 95,000 to 100,000 clones, around 83% seen only once; the top ten take roughly 1.4%. The TCR was taken from an adult in good health. This rearrangement joins TRBV11-3 to TRBJ2-1; D is ambiguous. The material sequenced was peripheral blood, taken on day 0 of AZD1222 vaccination. In nucleotides, the CDR3 is TGTGCCAGCAGCTTGCTTCCTCTGACAGAGCAGTTCTTC. Translated: CASSLLPLTEQFF.